A selection of T cell receptor beta chains follows, all from one sample in a study of cytomegalovirus exposure and HLA in healthy donors. TCRdb's table, derived via immunoSEQ multiplex PCR, lists solely in-frame clones and lacks some. The table records more than 95,000 clones, about 74% of them present only once. Source material: PBMCs. All receptors come from a woman in her 50s in good health and CMV-seropositive. The CDR3 runs from the conserved cysteine through the conserved F or W.

V gene	J gene	CDR3 protein
TRBV7-9	TRBJ2-7	CASSFDPGQGAGEQYF
TRBV2	TRBJ2-3	CAISIPGTTVTLHTQYF
TRBV28	TRBJ2-7	CASRMKDRDRGSGQYF
TRBV5-4	TRBJ2-7	CASSLAMAGGYEQYF
TRBV23-1	TRBJ1-1	CASSQSLGVMNTEAFF
TRBV19	TRBJ1-5	CASSTAYSDRWYSNQPQHF
TRBV6-1	TRBJ1-6	CASSGRDRGRSPLHF
TRBV7-6	TRBJ2-3	CASSRGLAGSSTDTQYF
TRBV7-3	TRBJ2-1	CASSLTSGGAYEQFF
TRBV19	TRBJ1-1	CASSIGQGNTEAFF
TRBV10-3	TRBJ2-3	CAIKTGDGAADTQYF
TRBV4-1	TRBJ2-5	CASSLADQETQYF
TRBV18	TRBJ2-4	CASSPITGDIQYF
TRBV27	TRBJ2-7	CASTTRDRGNYEQYF
TRBV2	TRBJ1-2	CASRPSSGTANYGYTF
TRBV6-1	TRBJ2-5	CASSPRDFKETQYF
TRBV5-1	TRBJ2-5	CASSSQGVAGGKETQYF
TRBV7-9	TRBJ2-2	CASSLVVGDAGELFF
TRBV2	TRBJ2-7	CASRDRVYSYGQYF
TRBV5-1	TRBJ2-7	CASSLGGGREQYF
TRBV29-1	TRBJ2-7	CSARVRSYEQYF
TRBV5-5	TRBJ2-1	CASSLAETAYYNEQFF
TRBV14	TRBJ2-7	CASSRRRTGASFLYEQYF
TRBV29-1	TRBJ2-7	CSVGSGQPYEQYF
TRBV6-1	TRBJ1-6	CASRTRDRNSPLHF
TRBV18	TRBJ1-4	CASSPFGTANEKLFF
TRBV16	TRBJ1-4	CASSPAGGGNEKLFF
TRBV7-2	TRBJ1-3	CASSLGTVTSGNTIYF
TRBV4-1	TRBJ1-2	CASSVGTGAYGYTF
TRBV7-3	TRBJ1-5	CASRTLNQPQHF
TRBV6-1	TRBJ2-6	CASSTGFGANVLTF
TRBV18	TRBJ2-1	CASSPGQGILDEQFF
TRBV10-3	TRBJ1-2	CAINLSGQGFGYTF
TRBV9	TRBJ2-3	CASSVGGNTDTQYF
TRBV29-1	TRBJ1-2	CSVPDLDRERVMDYTF
TRBV11-2	TRBJ1-2	CASSFELSGADGYTF
TRBV11-2	TRBJ2-7	CASSLVSTGSYEQYF
TRBV7-9	TRBJ1-6	CASSPTGTNSPLHF
TRBV29-1	TRBJ1-5	CSAAAGRNQPQHF
TRBV5-8	TRBJ2-7	CASSSPWGGSSPYEQYF
TRBV27	TRBJ2-2	CASSLSTGSHTGELFF
TRBV7-9	TRBJ1-2	CASSLGQVQFYGYTF
TRBV28	TRBJ2-7	CASRQRGRGEQYF
TRBV9	TRBJ2-5	CASQRGFGQETQYF
TRBV19	TRBJ2-7	CASSSHVYGQYF
TRBV11-2	TRBJ2-5	CASSLLWTGASYF
TRBV29-1	TRBJ2-7	CSVRGQGESYEQYF
TRBV5-1	TRBJ2-7	CASSLDSPYSYEQYF
TRBV9	TRBJ1-1	CASSPGQIGTEAFF
TRBV27	TRBJ1-6	CASSSQGDYNSPLHF
TRBV5-8	TRBJ1-2	CASSLRTDYGYTF
TRBV7-9	TRBJ1-6	CASSLHIRGQRSPLHF
TRBV9	TRBJ2-1	CASSVASGSGREQFF
TRBV7-6	TRBJ1-6	CASSGGMNSPLHF
TRBV30	TRBJ1-4	CAWGDRGRGEKLFF
TRBV11-2	TRBJ2-7	CASSPGISGYEQYF
TRBV5-1	TRBJ2-5	CASSTEQETQYF
TRBV10-1	TRBJ2-1	CASSEDSGGLLNEQFF
TRBV18	TRBJ2-7	CASSPGTGNEQYF